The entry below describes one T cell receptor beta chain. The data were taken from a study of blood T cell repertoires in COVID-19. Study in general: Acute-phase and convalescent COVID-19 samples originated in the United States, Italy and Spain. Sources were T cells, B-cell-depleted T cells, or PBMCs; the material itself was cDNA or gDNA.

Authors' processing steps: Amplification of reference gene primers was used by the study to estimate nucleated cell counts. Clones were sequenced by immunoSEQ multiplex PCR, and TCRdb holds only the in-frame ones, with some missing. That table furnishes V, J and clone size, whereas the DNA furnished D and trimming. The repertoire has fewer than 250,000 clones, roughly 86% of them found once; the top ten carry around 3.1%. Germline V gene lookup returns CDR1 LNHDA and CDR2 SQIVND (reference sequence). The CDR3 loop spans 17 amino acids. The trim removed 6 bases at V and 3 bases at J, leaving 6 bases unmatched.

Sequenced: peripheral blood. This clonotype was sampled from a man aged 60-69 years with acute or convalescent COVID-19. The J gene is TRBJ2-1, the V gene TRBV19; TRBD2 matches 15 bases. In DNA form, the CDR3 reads TGTGCCAGTAGAGGGACTAGCGGGGGGCTGAACTACAATGAGCAGTTCTTC. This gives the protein CASRGTSGGLNYNEQFF.